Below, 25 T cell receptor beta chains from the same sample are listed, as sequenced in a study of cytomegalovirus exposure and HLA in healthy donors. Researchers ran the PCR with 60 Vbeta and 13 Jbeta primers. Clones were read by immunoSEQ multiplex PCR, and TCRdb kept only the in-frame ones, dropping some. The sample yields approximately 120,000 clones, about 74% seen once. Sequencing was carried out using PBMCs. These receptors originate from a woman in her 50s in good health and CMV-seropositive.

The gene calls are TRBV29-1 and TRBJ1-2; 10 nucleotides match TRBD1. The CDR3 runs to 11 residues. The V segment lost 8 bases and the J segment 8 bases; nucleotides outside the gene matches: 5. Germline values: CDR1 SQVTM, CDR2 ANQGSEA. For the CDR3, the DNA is TGCAGCTCCGGGACAGGGGACGGCTACACCTTC. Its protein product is CSSGTGDGYTF.

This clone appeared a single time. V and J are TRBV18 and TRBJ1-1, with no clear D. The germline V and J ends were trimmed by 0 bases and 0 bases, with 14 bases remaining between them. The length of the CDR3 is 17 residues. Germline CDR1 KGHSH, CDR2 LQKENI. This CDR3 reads CASSPPVARVLNTEAFF. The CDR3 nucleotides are TGTGCCAGCTCACCACCGGTAGCCCGGGTGTTGAACACTGAAGCTTTCTTT.

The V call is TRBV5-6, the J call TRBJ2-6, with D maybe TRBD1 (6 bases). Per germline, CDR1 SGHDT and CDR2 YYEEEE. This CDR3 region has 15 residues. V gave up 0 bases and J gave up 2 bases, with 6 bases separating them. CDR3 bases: TGTGCCAGCAGCTTGGGACAGGCTGGGGCCAACGTCCTGACTTTC. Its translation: CASSLGQAGANVLTF.

The CDR3 here is CASSEQGLAGYLETQYF. The CDR3 nucleotides read TGCGCCAGCAGTGAGCAAGGACTAGCGGGGTATTTAGAGACCCAGTACTTC. The V call is TRBV10-1, the J call TRBJ2-5, with TRBD2 matching 12 bases. Germline values: CDR1 WNHNN, CDR2 SYGVQD (reference sequence). V was pared by 2 bases and J by 4 bases, with 8 bases of the junction left unmatched. This CDR3 is 17 amino acids long.

CDR3 loop: CASSEGGRTGPSEQYF. Written as DNA, the CDR3 is TGCGCCAGCAGTGAAGGTGGGAGGACAGGACCCTCCGAGCAGTACTTC. The chain joins TRBV10-2 to TRBJ2-7; a weak D match, TRBD1 (7 bases). The CDR3 sequence is 16 residues long. From germline, CDR1 is WSHSY and CDR2 SAAADI. Trimming left V 3 bases short and J 6 bases short, with 21 bases between.

CDR3 coding DNA: TGTGCCAGTAGTATAACTAAGGGACAGAGTAGCAATCAGCCCCAGCATTTT. Translation gives CASSITKGQSSNQPQHF. The V gene is TRBV19, the J gene TRBJ1-5; 7 nucleotides agree with TRBD1. CDR1 and CDR2 from the germline V gene are LNHDA and SQIVND (reference sequence). The CDR3 loop spans 17 amino acids. V gave up 2 bases and J gave up 0 bases; unmatched junction bases: 7.

The CDR3 region is CASRQGQANSYEQYF. The CDR3 nucleotides read TGTGCCAGTAGACAGGGACAGGCCAACTCCTACGAGCAGTACTTC. This chain joins TRBV19 and TRBJ2-7; 8 bases are a match to TRBD1. CDR3 length: 15 amino acids. Germline trimming cut 6 bases from V and 0 bases from J; bases unmatched to any gene: 7. Germline lookup yields CDR1 LNHDA and CDR2 SQIVND (reference sequence).

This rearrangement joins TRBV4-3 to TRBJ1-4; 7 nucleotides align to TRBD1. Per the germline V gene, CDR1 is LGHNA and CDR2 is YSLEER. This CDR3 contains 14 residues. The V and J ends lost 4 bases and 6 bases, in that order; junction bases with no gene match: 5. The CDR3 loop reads CASSPGQADEKLFF. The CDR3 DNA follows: TGCGCCAGCAGCCCCGGACAGGCGGATGAAAAACTGTTTTTT.

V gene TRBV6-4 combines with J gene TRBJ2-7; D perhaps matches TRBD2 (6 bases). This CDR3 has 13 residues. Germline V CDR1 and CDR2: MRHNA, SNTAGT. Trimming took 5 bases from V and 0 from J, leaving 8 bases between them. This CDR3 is CASSLGSSYEQYF. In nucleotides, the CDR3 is TGTGCCAGCAGTCTCGGGAGCTCCTACGAGCAGTACTTC.

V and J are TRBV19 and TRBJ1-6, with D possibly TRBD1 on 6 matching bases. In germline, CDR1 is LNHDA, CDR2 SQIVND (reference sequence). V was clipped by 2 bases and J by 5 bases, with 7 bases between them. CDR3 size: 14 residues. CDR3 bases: TGTGCCAGTAGTATAAGGACAGATAATTCACCCCTCCACTTT. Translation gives CASSIRTDNSPLHF.

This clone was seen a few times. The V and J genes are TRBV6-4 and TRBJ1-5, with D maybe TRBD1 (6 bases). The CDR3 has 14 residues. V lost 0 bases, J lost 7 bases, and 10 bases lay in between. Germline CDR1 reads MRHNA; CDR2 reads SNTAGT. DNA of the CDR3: TGTGCCAGCAGTGACTCTGCAGGGGAGCAGCCCCAGCATTTT. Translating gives CASSDSAGEQPQHF.

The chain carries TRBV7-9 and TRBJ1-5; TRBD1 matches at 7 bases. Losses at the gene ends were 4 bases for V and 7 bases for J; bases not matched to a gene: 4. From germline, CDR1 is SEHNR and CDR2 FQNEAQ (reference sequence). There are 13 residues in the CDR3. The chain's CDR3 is CASSSGGSQPQHF. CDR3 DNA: TGTGCCAGCAGCTCAGGGGGGAGCCAGCCCCAGCATTTT.

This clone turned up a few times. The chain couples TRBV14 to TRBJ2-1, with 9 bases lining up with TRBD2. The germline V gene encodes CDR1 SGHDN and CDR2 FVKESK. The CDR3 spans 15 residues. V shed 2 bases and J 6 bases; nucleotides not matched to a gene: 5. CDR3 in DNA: TGTGCCAGCAGCCAACTTAGCGGGGGACTCAATGAGCAGTTCTTC. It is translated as CASSQLSGGLNEQFF.

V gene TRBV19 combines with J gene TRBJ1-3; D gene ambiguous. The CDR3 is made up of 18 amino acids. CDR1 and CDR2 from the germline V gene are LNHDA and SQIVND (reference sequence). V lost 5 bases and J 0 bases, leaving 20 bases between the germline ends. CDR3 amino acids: CASSSLWADHLSGNTIYF. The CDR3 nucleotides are TGTGCCAGTAGTTCCTTATGGGCTGATCATCTCTCTGGAAACACCATATATTTT.

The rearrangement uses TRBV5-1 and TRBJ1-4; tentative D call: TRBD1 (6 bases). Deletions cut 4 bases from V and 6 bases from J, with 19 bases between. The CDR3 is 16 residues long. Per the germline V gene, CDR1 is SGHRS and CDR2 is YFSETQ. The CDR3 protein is CASSPMDSGGYEKLFF. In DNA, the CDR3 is TGCGCCAGCAGCCCTATGGACAGCGGGGGCTATGAAAAACTGTTTTTT.

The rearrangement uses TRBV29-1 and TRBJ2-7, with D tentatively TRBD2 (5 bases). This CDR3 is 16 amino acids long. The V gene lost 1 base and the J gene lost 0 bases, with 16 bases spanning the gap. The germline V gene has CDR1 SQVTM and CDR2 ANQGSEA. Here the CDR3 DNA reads TGCAGCGTTGAAGGGACGTCGGGATCTAGCTCCTACGAGCAGTACTTC. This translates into CSVEGTSGSSSYEQYF.

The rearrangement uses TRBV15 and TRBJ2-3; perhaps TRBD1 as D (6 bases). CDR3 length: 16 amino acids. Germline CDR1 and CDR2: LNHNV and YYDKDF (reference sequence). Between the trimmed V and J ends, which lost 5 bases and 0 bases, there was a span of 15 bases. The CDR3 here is CATSSRSGASTDTQYF. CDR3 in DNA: TGTGCCACCAGCTCCAGATCAGGGGCTAGCACAGATACGCAGTATTTT.

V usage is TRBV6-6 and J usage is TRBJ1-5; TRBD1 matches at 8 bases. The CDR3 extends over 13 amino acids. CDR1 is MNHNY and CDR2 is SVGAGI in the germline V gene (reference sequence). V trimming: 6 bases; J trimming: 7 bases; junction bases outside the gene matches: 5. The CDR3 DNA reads TGTGCCAGCAGGGACAGGGTCGGGCAGCCCCAGCATTTT. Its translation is CASRDRVGQPQHF.

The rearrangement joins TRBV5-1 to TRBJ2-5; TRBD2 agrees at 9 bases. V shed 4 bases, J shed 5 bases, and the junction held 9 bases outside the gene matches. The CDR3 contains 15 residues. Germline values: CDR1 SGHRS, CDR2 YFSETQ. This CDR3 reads CASSGGTSYGETQYF. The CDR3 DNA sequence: TGCGCCAGCAGCGGGGGGACTAGCTACGGGGAGACCCAGTACTTC.

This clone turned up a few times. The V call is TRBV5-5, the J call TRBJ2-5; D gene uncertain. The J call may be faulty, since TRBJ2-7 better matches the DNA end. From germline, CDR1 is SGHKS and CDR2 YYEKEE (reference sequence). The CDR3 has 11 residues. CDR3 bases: TGTGCCAGCAGCTTGGATTACGAGCAGTACTTC. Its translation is CASSLDYEQYF.

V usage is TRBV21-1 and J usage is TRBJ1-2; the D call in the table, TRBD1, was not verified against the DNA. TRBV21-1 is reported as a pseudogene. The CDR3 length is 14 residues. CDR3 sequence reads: CASSDTGADYGYTF. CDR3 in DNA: TGTGCCAGCAGCGACACAGGGGCTGACTATGGCTACACCTTC.

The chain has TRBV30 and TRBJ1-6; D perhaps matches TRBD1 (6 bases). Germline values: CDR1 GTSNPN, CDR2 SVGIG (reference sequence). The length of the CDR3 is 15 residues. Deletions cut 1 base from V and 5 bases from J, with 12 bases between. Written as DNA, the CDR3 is TGTGCCTGGAGTGGGGGATGGGACAATAATTCACCCCTCCACTTT. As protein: CAWSGGWDNNSPLHF.

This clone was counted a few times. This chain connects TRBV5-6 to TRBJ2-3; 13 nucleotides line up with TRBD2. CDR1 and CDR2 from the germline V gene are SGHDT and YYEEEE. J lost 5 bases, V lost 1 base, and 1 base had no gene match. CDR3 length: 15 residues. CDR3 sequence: CASSLTSGGGDTQYF. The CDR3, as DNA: TGTGCCAGCAGCTTGACTAGCGGGGGGGGAGATACGCAGTATTTT.

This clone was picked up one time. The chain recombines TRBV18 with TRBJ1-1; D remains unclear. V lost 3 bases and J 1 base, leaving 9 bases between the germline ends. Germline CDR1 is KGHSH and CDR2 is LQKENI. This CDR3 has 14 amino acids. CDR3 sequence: CASSPPGWNTEAFF. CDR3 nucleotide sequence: TGTGCCAGCTCACCCCCGGGGTGGAACACTGAAGCTTTCTTT.

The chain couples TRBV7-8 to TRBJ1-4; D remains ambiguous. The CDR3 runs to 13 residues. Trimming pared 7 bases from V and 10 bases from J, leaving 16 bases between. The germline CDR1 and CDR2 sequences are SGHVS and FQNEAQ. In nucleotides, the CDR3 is TGTGCCAGCACCATAAAGGCACCGGGAAAACTGTTTTTT. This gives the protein CASTIKAPGKLFF.